This is a list of T cell receptor beta chains from one sample in a study of T-cell memory formation after mild COVID-19. One entry per CDR3 protein results from TCRdb running MiXCR on the 5' RACE reads. Here the sample spans 410,000 or so distinct CDR3 sequences, 23% being singletons. Sequenced sample: PBMCs or a T cell subset sorted from them (not recorded which). These receptors were obtained from an adult woman who had mild COVID-19 (a few samples of this study predate the infection). Cell type and time point are not known. CDR3s leave out the opening cysteine and the closing phenylalanine or tryptophan.

v_gene: TRBV29-1
j_gene: TRBJ2-7
CDR3aa: SVRLAGGNSYEQY

v_gene: TRBV5-6
j_gene: TRBJ2-7
CDR3aa: ASSPDRQGEQY

v_gene: TRBV20-1
j_gene: TRBJ2-1
CDR3aa: SVTTMLRGQWNEQF

v_gene: TRBV2
j_gene: TRBJ2-3
CDR3aa: ASSGTVGTQY

v_gene: TRBV20-1
j_gene: TRBJ2-7
CDR3aa: SARSGSSYEQY

v_gene: TRBV5-1
j_gene: TRBJ2-3
CDR3aa: ASSSLTTDTQY

v_gene: TRBV7-2
j_gene: TRBJ2-3
CDR3aa: ASSLAHTTDTQY

v_gene: TRBV6-5
j_gene: TRBJ2-5
CDR3aa: ASSPTGGARETQY

v_gene: TRBV6-5
j_gene: TRBJ2-1
CDR3aa: ASSYLGFNEQF

v_gene: TRBV6-2/TRBV6-3
j_gene: TRBJ2-2
CDR3aa: ASSYSFEAGSNTGELF

v_gene: TRBV5-1
j_gene: TRBJ1-1
CDR3aa: ASSLASWDTEAF

v_gene: TRBV30
j_gene: TRBJ1-2
CDR3aa: AWRSRGQGTRNT

v_gene: TRBV20-1
j_gene: TRBJ1-1
CDR3aa: SARRGERRNTEAF

v_gene: TRBV14
j_gene: TRBJ2-1
CDR3aa: ASSHWGTYSYNEQF

v_gene: TRBV6-5
j_gene: TRBJ1-5
CDR3aa: ASKDRGNQPQH

v_gene: TRBV13
j_gene: TRBJ2-1
CDR3aa: ASSIFRDRGRSEQF

v_gene: TRBV18
j_gene: TRBJ1-1
CDR3aa: ASHSRGVNTEAF

v_gene: TRBV27
j_gene: TRBJ2-2
CDR3aa: ASSFGGPGTGELF

v_gene: TRBV20-1
j_gene: TRBJ2-7
CDR3aa: SAPPPTGGTEQY

v_gene: TRBV5-1
j_gene: TRBJ2-3
CDR3aa: ASSLFSRLTDTQY

v_gene: TRBV6-2/TRBV6-3
j_gene: TRBJ2-3
CDR3aa: ASSYSIPQTDTQY

v_gene: TRBV10-3
j_gene: TRBJ1-2
CDR3aa: AIRHTANYGYT

v_gene: TRBV27
j_gene: TRBJ2-2
CDR3aa: ASSIVARGLGELF

v_gene: TRBV7-9
j_gene: TRBJ2-3
CDR3aa: ASSIVGSTDTQY

v_gene: TRBV7-3
j_gene: TRBJ2-5
CDR3aa: ASSLGGQLETQY

v_gene: TRBV9
j_gene: TRBJ2-1
CDR3aa: ASSVETNEQF

v_gene: TRBV5-5
j_gene: TRBJ2-7
CDR3aa: ASSLAANTEQY

v_gene: TRBV20-1
j_gene: TRBJ2-7
CDR3aa: SAQSPGTGSYEQY

v_gene: TRBV20-1
j_gene: TRBJ1-5
CDR3aa: SANADRASNQPQH

v_gene: TRBV6-6
j_gene: TRBJ1-3
CDR3aa: ASSWGTGGRNTIY

v_gene: TRBV14
j_gene: TRBJ2-7
CDR3aa: ASSSRAQGAYEQY

v_gene: TRBV11-2
j_gene: TRBJ1-2
CDR3aa: ASSLETGGNNYGYT

v_gene: TRBV30
j_gene: TRBJ2-3
CDR3aa: AWTAGATDTQY

v_gene: TRBV5-4
j_gene: TRBJ1-1
CDR3aa: ASQGQGNTEAF

v_gene: TRBV25-1
j_gene: TRBJ1-5
CDR3aa: ASSERQGSQPQH

v_gene: TRBV24-1
j_gene: TRBJ1-1
CDR3aa: ATSRGIDTEAF

v_gene: TRBV10-3
j_gene: TRBJ1-2
CDR3aa: AISERTGARYGYT

v_gene: TRBV7-2
j_gene: TRBJ1-2
CDR3aa: ASSEDRGPYGYT

v_gene: TRBV5-1
j_gene: TRBJ2-1
CDR3aa: ASGLLAGASNEQF

v_gene: TRBV5-1
j_gene: TRBJ2-5
CDR3aa: ASSSGTSDQETQY

v_gene: TRBV7-9
j_gene: TRBJ1-2
CDR3aa: ASSLFNYGYT

v_gene: TRBV5-1
j_gene: TRBJ1-1
CDR3aa: ASSLLVMNTEAF

v_gene: TRBV29-1
j_gene: TRBJ2-1
CDR3aa: SAPGTRKANEQF

v_gene: TRBV18
j_gene: TRBJ1-1
CDR3aa: ASSPGQDTEAF

v_gene: TRBV9
j_gene: TRBJ2-7
CDR3aa: ASSVGELAKGVHEQY

v_gene: TRBV5-6
j_gene: TRBJ2-3
CDR3aa: ASSRRLTSPDTQY

v_gene: TRBV12-3/TRBV12-4
j_gene: TRBJ1-5
CDR3aa: ASSSSGTGDRASNQPQH

v_gene: TRBV11-3
j_gene: TRBJ1-2
CDR3aa: ASSDSISNYGYT

v_gene: TRBV27
j_gene: TRBJ2-3
CDR3aa: ASRAGGGTDTQY

v_gene: TRBV27
j_gene: TRBJ2-7
CDR3aa: ASSLSVVYEQY

v_gene: TRBV25-1
j_gene: TRBJ2-7
CDR3aa: ASPLGTAYEQY